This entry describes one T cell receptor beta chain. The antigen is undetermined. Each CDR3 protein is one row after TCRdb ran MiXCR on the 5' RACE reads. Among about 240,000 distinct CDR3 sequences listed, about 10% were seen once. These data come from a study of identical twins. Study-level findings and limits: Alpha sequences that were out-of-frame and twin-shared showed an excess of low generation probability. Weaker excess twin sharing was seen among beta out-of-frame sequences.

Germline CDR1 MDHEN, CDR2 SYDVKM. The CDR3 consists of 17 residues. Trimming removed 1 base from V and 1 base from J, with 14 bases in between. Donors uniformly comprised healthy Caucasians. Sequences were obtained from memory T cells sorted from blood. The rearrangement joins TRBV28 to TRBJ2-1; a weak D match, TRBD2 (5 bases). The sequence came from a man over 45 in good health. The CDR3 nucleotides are TGTGCCAGCAGTTTATATCGGGGAACCCTATCCTACAATGAGCAGTTCTTC. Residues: CASSLYRGTLSYNEQFF.